This is a list of T cell receptor beta chains from one sample in a study of beta chain features in type 1 diabetes. Profiled with immunoSEQ multiplex PCR; TCRdb holds only in-frame clones, not every one. The table has around 300,000 clones, 11% to 15% seen once. Sequenced material: central memory CD4+ T cells from blood. The source of these receptors is a man aged 25 to 40 in good health. CDR3s include the opening cysteine and the closing phenylalanine or tryptophan. The D gene is left open where the match is weak. Some rows have no size entry. The others give once, few or many, or a class for an expanded clone.

j_call v_call clone_size d_call cdr3_aa cdr3_nt
TRBJ2-1 TRBV7-3 few TRBD2 CASSFRPGLASYNEQFF TGTGCCAGCAGCTTTAGGCCGGGACTAGCTTCCTACAATGAGCAGTTCTTC
TRBJ2-5 TRBV2 few . CASSVISGTPSDF TGTGCCAGCAGCGTAATCTCCGGGACCCCCAGCGACTTC
TRBJ2-2 TRBV2 few TRBD1 CASRFGQAETGELFF TGTGCCAGCAGGTTCGGACAGGCGGAAACCGGGGAGCTGTTTTTT
TRBJ1-3 TRBV11-2 . . CASSLGAGNTIYF TGTGCCAGCAGCTTAGGAGCTGGAAACACCATATATTTT
TRBJ2-1 TRBV5-6 . TRBD1 CASSLGQGEFF TGTGCCAGCAGCTTGGGGCAGGGGGAGTTCTTC
TRBJ2-1 TRBV5-1 few . CASSLDPGIHNEQFF TGCGCCAGCAGCTTGGACCCTGGGATCCACAATGAGCAGTTCTTC
TRBJ2-1 TRBV6-5 . TRBD1 CASSQGTAEQFF TGTGCCAGCAGCCAAGGGACAGCGGAGCAGTTCTTC
TRBJ2-3 TRBV4-3 few . CASSQVAGGEDTQYF TGCGCCAGCAGCCAAGTCGCGGGCGGCGAAGATACGCAGTATTTT
TRBJ1-2 TRBV6-5 . TRBD1 CASSYSATGARGYTF TGTGCCAGCAGTTACTCGGCGACAGGGGCTAGAGGCTACACCTTC
TRBJ2-6 TRBV10-3 many TRBD2 CAISEYSGRTGANVLTF TGTGCCATCAGTGAGTACAGCGGGAGGACTGGGGCCAACGTCCTGACTTTC
TRBJ2-2 TRBV7-2 once . CATQKGANTGELFF TGTGCCACCCAGAAGGGAGCGAACACCGGGGAGCTGTTTTTT
TRBJ1-6 TRBV7-2 . . CASSVGEGYSPLHF TGTGCCAGCAGCGTAGGTGAAGGCTATTCACCCCTCCACTTT
TRBJ1-2 TRBV18 many . CASSPRVYYGYTF TGTGCCAGCTCACCACGGGTTTACTATGGCTACACCTTC
TRBJ2-3 TRBV5-1 . TRBD1 CASRTGQGTDTQYF TGCGCCAGCAGGACGGGACAGGGCACAGATACGCAGTATTTT
TRBJ2-2 TRBV5-4 few . CASSLGWKNGELFF TGTGCCAGCAGCTTGGGGTGGAAGAACGGGGAGCTGTTTTTT
TRBJ2-3 TRBV6-1 . TRBD1 CASSRQGSTDTQYF TGTGCCAGCAGTAGACAGGGTAGCACAGATACGCAGTATTTT
TRBJ2-1 TRBV7-2 many TRBD2 CASSLGTRYNEQFF TGTGCCAGCAGCTTGGGGACTAGATACAATGAGCAGTTCTTC
TRBJ2-3 TRBV7-9 few . CASSLGQSTDTQYF TGTGCCAGCAGCTTAGGACAGAGCACAGATACGCAGTATTTT
TRBJ1-2 TRBV7-2 few . CASSRQSGGYTF TGTGCCAGCAGCCGACAGTCGGGGGGCTACACCTTC
TRBJ1-1 TRBV2 few TRBD1 CARGTVGENTEAFF TGTGCCAGGGGGACAGTCGGCGAAAACACTGAAGCTTTCTTT
TRBJ2-2 TRBV7-2 . . CAGGRANTGELFF TGTGCCGGTGGCAGGGCGAACACCGGGGAGCTGTTTTTT
TRBJ2-1 TRBV5-1 . TRBD2 CASSYLAAGGGNEQFF TGCGCCAGCAGCTACCTAGCAGCGGGGGGAGGGAATGAGCAGTTCTTC
TRBJ2-2 TRBV19 . . CASSTAGSMGELFF TGTGCCAGTAGTACGGCGGGCTCGATGGGGGAGCTGTTTTTT
TRBJ2-3 TRBV21-1 . . CASSKASSSGANTDTQYF TGTGCCAGCAGCAAAGCATCGTCTAGCGGGGCGAACACAGATACGCAGTATTTT
TRBJ1-2 TRBV4-1 few . CASSQEPGADYGYTF TGCGCCAGCAGCCAAGAACCAGGGGCGGACTATGGCTACACCTTC
TRBJ1-5 TRBV6-5 few . CAISKDVGNQPQHF TGTGCCATCAGTAAGGACGTGGGCAATCAGCCCCAGCATTTT
TRBJ2-6 TRBV5-5 few TRBD1 CASSEGQVGANVLTF TGTGCCAGCAGCGAGGGACAGGTGGGGGCCAACGTCCTGACTTTC
TRBJ2-5 TRBV7-2 few TRBD2 CASSFSSGGLGETQYF TGTGCCAGCAGCTTCAGTAGCGGGGGACTCGGAGAGACCCAGTACTTC
TRBJ1-5 TRBV7-2 few . CASSLEVRQPQHF TGTGCCAGCAGCTTAGAAGTTAGGCAGCCCCAGCATTTT
TRBJ1-1 TRBV28 many TRBD1 CASSLVQGKNTEAFF TGTGCCAGCAGCCTAGTACAGGGGAAGAACACTGAAGCTTTCTTT
TRBJ1-2 TRBV6-6 few TRBD1 CASSPTGWYGYTF TGTGCCAGCAGCCCGACAGGGTGGTATGGCTACACCTTC
TRBJ2-7 TRBV7-8 few . CASSSDTYEQYF TGTGCCAGCAGCTCCGACACCTACGAGCAGTACTTC
TRBJ1-3 TRBV4-3 . . CASSPSVGVSGNTIYF TGCGCCAGCAGCCCCTCAGTCGGGGTCAGTGGAAACACCATATATTTT
TRBJ2-2 TRBV7-2 few . CASSSPGGQYTGELFF TGTGCCAGCAGCTCCCCCGGCGGGCAATACACCGGGGAGCTGTTTTTT
TRBJ1-4 TRBV29-1 . TRBD1 CSVADRRREKLFF TGCAGCGTTGCGGACAGGCGACGGGAAAAACTGTTTTTT
TRBJ1-5 TRBV6-5 few . CASSSSVGQPQHF TGTGCCAGCAGTTCCTCTGTAGGTCAGCCCCAGCATTTT
TRBJ2-3 TRBV6-6 few . CASSYGVGTQYF TGTGCCAGCAGTTACGGCGTCGGTACGCAGTATTTT
TRBJ2-6 TRBV7-2 few . CASSLPTPGPNVLTF TGTGCCAGCAGCTTACCCACACCTGGCCCTAACGTCCTGACTTTC
TRBJ2-2 TRBV6-5 . . CASRGNTGELFF TGTGCCAGCCGAGGGAACACCGGGGAGCTGTTTTTT